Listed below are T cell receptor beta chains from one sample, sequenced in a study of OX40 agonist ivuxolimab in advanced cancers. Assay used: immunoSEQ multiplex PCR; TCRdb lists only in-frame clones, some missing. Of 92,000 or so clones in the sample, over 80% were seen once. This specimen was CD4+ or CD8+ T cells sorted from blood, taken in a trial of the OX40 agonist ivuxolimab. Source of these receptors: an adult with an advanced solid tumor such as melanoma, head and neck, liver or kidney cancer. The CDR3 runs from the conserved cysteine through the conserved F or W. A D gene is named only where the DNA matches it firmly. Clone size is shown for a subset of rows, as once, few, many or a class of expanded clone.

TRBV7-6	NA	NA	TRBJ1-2	TGTGCCAGCAGCCCCACCGTGGGACGGAGCTATGGCTACACCTTC	CASSPTVGRSYGYTF
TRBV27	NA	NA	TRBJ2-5	TGTGCCAGCAGTTTAAGCGGGGAGACCCAGTACTTC	CASSLSGETQYF
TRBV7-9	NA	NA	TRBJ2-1	TGTGCCAGTAGCCCCCAAGGACAGTACAATGAGCAGTTCTTC	CASSPQGQYNEQFF
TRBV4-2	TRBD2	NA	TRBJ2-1	TGTGCCAGCAGCCAGGATCGGGACTACTCCTACAATGAGCAGTTCTTC	CASSQDRDYSYNEQFF
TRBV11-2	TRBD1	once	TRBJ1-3	TGTGCCAGCAGCCCTCCACGGGACAGCCGACTGGTATCTGGAAACACCATATATTTT	CASSPPRDSRLVSGNTIYF
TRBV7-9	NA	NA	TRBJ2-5	TGTGCCAGCAACAGCTTATTGGACAGTCAAGAGACCCAGTACTTC	CASNSLLDSQETQYF
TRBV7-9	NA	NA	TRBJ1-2	TGTGCCAGCAGCTTGACAGGCTATGGCTACACCTTC	CASSLTGYGYTF
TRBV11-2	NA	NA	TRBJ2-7	TGTGCCAGCAAGCGGGGACATAGCTCCTACGAGCAGTACTTC	CASKRGHSSYEQYF
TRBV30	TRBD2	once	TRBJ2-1	TGTGCCTGGGATAGCGGGAGTCATTACAATGAGCAGTTCTTC	CAWDSGSHYNEQFF
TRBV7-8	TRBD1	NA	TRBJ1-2	TGTGCCAGCAGCCTGAGCGCAGGGGGCAGCCTTTATGGCTACACCTTC	CASSLSAGGSLYGYTF
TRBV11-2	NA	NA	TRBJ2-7	TGTGCCAGCAGCTTAGACAGGGGCGGTGGCTACGAGCAGTACTTC	CASSLDRGGGYEQYF
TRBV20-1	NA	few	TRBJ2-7	TGCAGTGCTAAATCGGTCTACGAGCAGTACTTC	CSAKSVYEQYF
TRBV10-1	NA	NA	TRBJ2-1	TGCGCCAGCAGTGAGTCTCACTGGGATGAGCAGTTCTTC	CASSESHWDEQFF